The TCR beta chain described here comes from a study of T cell repertoires in cytomegalovirus infection. TCRdb reanalysed the reads using MiXCR and keeps one entry per CDR3 protein. Among 450,000 to 600,000 distinct CDR3 sequences listed, roughly a third were seen once. Trimming removed 2 bases at V and 0 bases at J, with 8 bases between. Germline V CDR1 and CDR2: SGHTA, FQGNSA. The CDR3 has 15 residues. This clonotype showed up just a few times. Its antigen is not known. The rearrangement links TRBV7-2 to TRBJ1-5; maybe TRBD1 (5 bases). The specimen was cultured PBMCs, collected from culture after CMV antigen stimulation. This sequence originates from a human donor in good health (CMV status not recorded). Some clones in this sample may be carry-over from other donors' samples. The CDR3 region is CASSLSRDSNQPQHF. DNA of the CDR3: TGTGCCAGCAGCTTAAGCAGGGATAGCAATCAGCCCCAGCATTTT.